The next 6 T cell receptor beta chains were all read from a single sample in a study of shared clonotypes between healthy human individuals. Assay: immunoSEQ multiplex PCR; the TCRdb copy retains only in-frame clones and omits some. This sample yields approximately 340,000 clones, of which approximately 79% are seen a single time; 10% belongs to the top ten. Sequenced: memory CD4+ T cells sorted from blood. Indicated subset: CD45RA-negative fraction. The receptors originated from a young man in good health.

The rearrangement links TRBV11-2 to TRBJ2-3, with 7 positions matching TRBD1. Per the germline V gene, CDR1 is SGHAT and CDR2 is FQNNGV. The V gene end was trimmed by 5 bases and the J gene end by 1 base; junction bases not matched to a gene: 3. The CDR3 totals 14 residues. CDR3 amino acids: CASSQTGGTDTQYF. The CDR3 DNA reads TGTGCCAGCAGCCAAACAGGGGGCACAGATACGCAGTATTTT.

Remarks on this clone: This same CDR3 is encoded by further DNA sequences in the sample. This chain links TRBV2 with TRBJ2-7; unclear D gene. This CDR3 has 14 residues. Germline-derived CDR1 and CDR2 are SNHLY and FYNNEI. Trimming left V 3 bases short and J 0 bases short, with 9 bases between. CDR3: CASSDQGGSYEQYF. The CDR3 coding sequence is TGTGCCAGCAGTGATCAAGGCGGCTCCTACGAGCAGTACTTC.

DNA for the CDR3: TGTGCCAGCAGCCCCGGGACAGGGAGAATCCACGAGCAGTACTTC. Translated, it gives CASSPGTGRIHEQYF. This rearrangement joins TRBV7-2 to TRBJ2-7; 9 nucleotides match TRBD1. This CDR3 is 15 amino acids long. CDR1 SGHTA and CDR2 FQGNSA come from the germline V gene. With V trimmed by 5 bases and J by 5 bases, 10 bases remained unmatched.

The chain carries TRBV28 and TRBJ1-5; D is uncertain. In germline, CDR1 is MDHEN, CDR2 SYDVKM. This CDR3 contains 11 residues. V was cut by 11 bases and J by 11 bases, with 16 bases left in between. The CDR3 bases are TGTGCCTATGGCCCCGGTATGGCCCAGCATTTT. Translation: CAYGPGMAQHF. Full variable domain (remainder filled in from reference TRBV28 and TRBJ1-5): DVKVTQSSRYLVKRTGEKVFLECVQDMDHENMFWYRQDPGLGLRLIYFSYDVKMKEKGDIPEGYSVSREKKERFSLILESASTNQTSMYLCAYGPGMAQHFGDGTRLSIL.

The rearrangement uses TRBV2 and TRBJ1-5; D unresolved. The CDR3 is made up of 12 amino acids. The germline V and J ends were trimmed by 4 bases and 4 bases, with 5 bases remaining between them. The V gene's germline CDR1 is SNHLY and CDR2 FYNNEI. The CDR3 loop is CASSGENQPQHF. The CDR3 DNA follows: TGTGCCAGCAGTGGGGAAAATCAGCCCCAGCATTTT.

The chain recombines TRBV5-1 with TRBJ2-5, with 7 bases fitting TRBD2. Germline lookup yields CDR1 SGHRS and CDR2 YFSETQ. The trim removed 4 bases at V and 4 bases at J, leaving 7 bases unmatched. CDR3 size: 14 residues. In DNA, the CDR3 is TGCGCCAGCAGCCGAGCGGGAATAGGAGAGACCCAGTACTTC. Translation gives CASSRAGIGETQYF. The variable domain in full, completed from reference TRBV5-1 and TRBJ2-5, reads KAGVTQTPRYLIKTRGQQVTLSCSPISGHRSVSWYQQTPGQGLQFLFEYFSETQRNKGNFPGRFSGRQFSNSRSEMNVSTLELGDSALYLCASSRAGIGETQYFGPGTRLLVL.